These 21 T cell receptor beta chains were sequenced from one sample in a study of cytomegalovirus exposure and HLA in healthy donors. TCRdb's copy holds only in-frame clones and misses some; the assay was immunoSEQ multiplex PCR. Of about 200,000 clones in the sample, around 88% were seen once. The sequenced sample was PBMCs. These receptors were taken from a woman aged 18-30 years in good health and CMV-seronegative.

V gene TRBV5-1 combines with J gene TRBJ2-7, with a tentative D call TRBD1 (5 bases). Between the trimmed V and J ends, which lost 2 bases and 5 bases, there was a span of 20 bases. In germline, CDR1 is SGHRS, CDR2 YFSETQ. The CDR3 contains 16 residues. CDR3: CASSFSSAGSVDEQYF. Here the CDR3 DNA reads TGCGCCAGCAGCTTTAGTTCGGCAGGGTCGGTGGACGAGCAGTACTTC. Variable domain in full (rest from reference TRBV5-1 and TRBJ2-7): KAGVTQTPRYLIKTRGQQVTLSCSPISGHRSVSWYQQTPGQGLQFLFEYFSETQRNKGNFPGRFSGRQFSNSRSEMNVSTLELGDSALYLCASSFSSAGSVDEQYFGPGTRLTVT.

The CDR3 DNA sequence: TGTGCCAGCAGTTCCGGGCAGGGAACCTACGAGCAGTACTTC. Amino acids: CASSSGQGTYEQYF. The V and J genes are TRBV27 and TRBJ2-7; TRBD1 is a possible D gene (5 bases). This CDR3 is built from 14 residues. CDR1 and CDR2 from the germline V gene are MNHEY and SMNVEV (reference sequence). V was trimmed by 4 bases and J by 2 bases, leaving 12 bases between them.

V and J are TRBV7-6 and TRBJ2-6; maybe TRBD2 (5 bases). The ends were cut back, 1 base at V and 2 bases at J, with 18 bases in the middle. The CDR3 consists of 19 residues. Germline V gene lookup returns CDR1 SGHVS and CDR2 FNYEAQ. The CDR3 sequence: CASSLVAMGSAAGANVLTF. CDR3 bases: TGTGCCAGCAGCTTAGTTGCAATGGGTTCAGCGGCTGGGGCCAACGTCCTGACTTTC.

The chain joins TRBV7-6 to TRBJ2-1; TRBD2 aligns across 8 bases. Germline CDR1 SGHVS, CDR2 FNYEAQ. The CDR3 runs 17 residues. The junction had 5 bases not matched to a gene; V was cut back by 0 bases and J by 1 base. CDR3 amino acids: CASSLAKREFSYNEQFF. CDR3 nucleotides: TGTGCCAGCAGCTTAGCCAAGCGGGAGTTTTCCTACAATGAGCAGTTCTTC.

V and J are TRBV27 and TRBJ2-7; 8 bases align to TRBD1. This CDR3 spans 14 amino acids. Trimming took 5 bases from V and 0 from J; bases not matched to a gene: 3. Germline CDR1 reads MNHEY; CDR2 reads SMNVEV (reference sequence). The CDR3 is CASSRTGTSYEQYF. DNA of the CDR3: TGTGCCAGCAGTCGGACAGGGACCTCCTACGAGCAGTACTTC.

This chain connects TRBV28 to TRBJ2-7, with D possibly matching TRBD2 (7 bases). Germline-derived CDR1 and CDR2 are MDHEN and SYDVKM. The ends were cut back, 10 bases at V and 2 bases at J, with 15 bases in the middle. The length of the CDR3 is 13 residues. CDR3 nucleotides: TGTGCCACCATGCGGGGGCAGACCTACGAGCAGTACTTC. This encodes CATMRGQTYEQYF.

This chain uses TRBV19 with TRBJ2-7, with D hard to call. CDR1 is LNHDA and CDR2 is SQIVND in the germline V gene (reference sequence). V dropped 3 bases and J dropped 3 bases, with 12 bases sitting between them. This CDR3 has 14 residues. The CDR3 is CASSIGLRRYEQYF. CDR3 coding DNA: TGTGCCAGTAGTATTGGGTTGCGGCGCTACGAGCAGTACTTC.

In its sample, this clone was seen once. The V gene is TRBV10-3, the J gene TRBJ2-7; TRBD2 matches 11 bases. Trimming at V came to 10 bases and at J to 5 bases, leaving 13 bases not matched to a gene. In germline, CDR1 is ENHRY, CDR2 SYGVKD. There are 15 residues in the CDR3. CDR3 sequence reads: CATDGGGLAENEQYF. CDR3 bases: TGTGCCACCGACGGCGGGGGACTAGCGGAAAACGAGCAGTACTTC.

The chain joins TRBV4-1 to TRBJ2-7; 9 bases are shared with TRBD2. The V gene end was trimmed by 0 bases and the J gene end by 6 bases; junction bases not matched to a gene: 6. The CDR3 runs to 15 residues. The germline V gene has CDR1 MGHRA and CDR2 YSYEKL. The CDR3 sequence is CASSQDGGTSSEQYF. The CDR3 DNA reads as TGCGCCAGCAGCCAAGATGGCGGGACTAGCTCCGAGCAGTACTTC.

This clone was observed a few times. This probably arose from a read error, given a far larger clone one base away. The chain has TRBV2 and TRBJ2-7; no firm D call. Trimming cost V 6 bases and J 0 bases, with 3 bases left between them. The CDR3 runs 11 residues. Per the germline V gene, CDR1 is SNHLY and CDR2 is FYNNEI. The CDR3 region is CASSYSYEQYF. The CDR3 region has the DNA TGTGCCAGCAGCTACTCCTACGAGCAGTACTTC. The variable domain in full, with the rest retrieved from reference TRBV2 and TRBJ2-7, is EPEVTQTPSHQVTQMGQEVILRCVPISNHLYFYWYRQILGQKVEFLVSFYNNEISEKSEIFDDQFSVERPDGSNFTLKIRSTKLEDSAMYFCASSYSYEQYFGPGTRLTVT.

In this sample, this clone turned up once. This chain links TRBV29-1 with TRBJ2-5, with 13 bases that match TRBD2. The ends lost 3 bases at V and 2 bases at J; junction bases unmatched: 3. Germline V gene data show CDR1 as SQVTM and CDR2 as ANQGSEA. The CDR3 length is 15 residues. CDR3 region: CSVDRTSGRQETQYF. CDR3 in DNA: TGCAGCGTTGACCGGACTAGCGGGAGACAAGAGACCCAGTACTTC.

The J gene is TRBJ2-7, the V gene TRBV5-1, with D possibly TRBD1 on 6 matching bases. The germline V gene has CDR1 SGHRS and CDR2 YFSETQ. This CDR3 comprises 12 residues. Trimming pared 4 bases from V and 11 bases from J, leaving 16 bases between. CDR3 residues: CASSVDRYPEYF. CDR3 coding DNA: TGCGCCAGCAGCGTCGACAGGTATCCGGAGTACTTC.

CDR3 nucleotide sequence: TGTGCCAGCAGACTTGGGACAGGGGGGAACACTGAAGCTTTCTTT. It yields the protein CASRLGTGGNTEAFF. This chain links TRBV28 with TRBJ1-1; 11 bases map to TRBD1. In germline, CDR1 is MDHEN, CDR2 SYDVKM. The junction had 4 bases not matched to a gene; V was cut back by 6 bases and J by 1 base. This CDR3 region has 15 residues.

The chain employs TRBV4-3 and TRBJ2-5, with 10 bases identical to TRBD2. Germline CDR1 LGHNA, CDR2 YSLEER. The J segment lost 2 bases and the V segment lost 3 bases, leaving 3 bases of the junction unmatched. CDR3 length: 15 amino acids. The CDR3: CASSHQTSGQETQYF. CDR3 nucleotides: TGCGCCAGCAGCCATCAGACTAGCGGGCAAGAGACCCAGTACTTC.

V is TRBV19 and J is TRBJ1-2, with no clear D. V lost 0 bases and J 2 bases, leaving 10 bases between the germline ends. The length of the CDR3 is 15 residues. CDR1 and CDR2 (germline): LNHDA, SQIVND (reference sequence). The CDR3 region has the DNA TGTGCCAGTAGTATAGATCGGGGAAAGAACTATGGCTACACCTTC. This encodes CASSIDRGKNYGYTF. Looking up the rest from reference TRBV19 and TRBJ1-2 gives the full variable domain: DGGITQSPKYLFRKEGQNVTLSCEQNLNHDAMYWYRQDPGQGLRLIYYSQIVNDFQKGDIAEGYSVSREKKESFPLTVTSAQKNPTAFYLCASSIDRGKNYGYTFGSGTRLTVV.

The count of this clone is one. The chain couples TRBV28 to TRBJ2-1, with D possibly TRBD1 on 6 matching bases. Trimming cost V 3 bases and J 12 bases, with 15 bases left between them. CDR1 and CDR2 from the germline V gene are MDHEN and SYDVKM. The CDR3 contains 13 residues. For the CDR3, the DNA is TGTGCCAGCAGTTTCCCCCGGACAGATGGGCAGTTCTTC. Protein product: CASSFPRTDGQFF.

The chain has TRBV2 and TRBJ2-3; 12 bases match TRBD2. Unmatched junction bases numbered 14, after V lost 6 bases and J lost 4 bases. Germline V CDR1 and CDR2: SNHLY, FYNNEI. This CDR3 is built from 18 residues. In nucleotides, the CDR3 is TGTGCCAGCAGGCGGACTAGCGGGATTCGGACACACGCAGATACGCAGTATTTT. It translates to CASRRTSGIRTHADTQYF.

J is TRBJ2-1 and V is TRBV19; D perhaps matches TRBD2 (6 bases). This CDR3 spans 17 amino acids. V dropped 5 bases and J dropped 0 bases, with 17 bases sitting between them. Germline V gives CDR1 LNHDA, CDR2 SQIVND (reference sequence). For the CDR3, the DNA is TGTGCCAGTAGTCCCAAAGGGAGGAGAAGCTCCTACAATGAGCAGTTCTTC. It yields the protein CASSPKGRRSSYNEQFF.

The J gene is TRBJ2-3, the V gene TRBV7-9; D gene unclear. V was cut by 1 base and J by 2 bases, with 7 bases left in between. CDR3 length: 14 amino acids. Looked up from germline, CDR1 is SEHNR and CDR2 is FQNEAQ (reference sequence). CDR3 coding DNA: TGTGCCAGCAGCTTAGAGACTCACACAGATACGCAGTATTTT. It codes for CASSLETHTDTQYF.

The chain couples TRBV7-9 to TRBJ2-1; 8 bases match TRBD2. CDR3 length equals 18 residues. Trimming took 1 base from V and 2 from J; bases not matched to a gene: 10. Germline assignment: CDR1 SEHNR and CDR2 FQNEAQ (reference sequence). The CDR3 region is CASSLVVAGGHAYNEQFF. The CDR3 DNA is TGTGCCAGCAGCTTAGTCGTGGCGGGAGGCCACGCCTACAATGAGCAGTTCTTC.

CDR3 DNA sequence: TGCGCCAGCAGCCTCGTTCTGGGACTAGCGGGAGGGCCCAATGAGCAGTTCTTC. Translation: CASSLVLGLAGGPNEQFF. The chain couples TRBV4-1 to TRBJ2-1; 16 bases match TRBD2. V lost 4 bases, J lost 6 bases, and 9 bases stayed unmatched. CDR3 size: 18 residues. Germline V gene sequence: CDR1 MGHRA, CDR2 YSYEKL.